Listed below are T cell receptor beta chains from one sample, sequenced in a study of blood T cells in healthy people across ages. Each CDR3 protein is one row after TCRdb ran MiXCR on the 5' RACE reads. Altogether roughly 570,000 distinct CDR3 sequences are present, roughly 28% being singletons, with the ten largest covering roughly 18%. Sequencing used blood. The receptors derive from a woman in her 70s in good health. CDR3s include the opening cysteine and the closing phenylalanine or tryptophan. Fields, in order: D gene, V gene, J gene, clone size, CDR3 protein, CDR3 DNA. D genes are given only for firm matches. Size tells how often a clone was seen (once, few, many) or the class of an expanded clone, and some rows leave it out.

d_call: TRBD1
v_call: TRBV5-1
j_call: TRBJ2-1
clone_size: few
cdr3_aa: CAGRRDRDDEQFF
cdr3_nt: TGCGCCGGCAGGCGGGACAGGGACGATGAGCAGTTCTTC

d_call: -
v_call: TRBV24-1
j_call: TRBJ2-7
clone_size: -
cdr3_aa: CATSDRRDSSYEQYF
cdr3_nt: TGTGCCACCAGTGACCGCCGGGACTCCTCCTACGAGCAGTACTTC

d_call: TRBD2
v_call: TRBV7-2
j_call: TRBJ2-5
clone_size: -
cdr3_aa: CASSFVSGGGETQYF
cdr3_nt: TGTGCCAGCAGCTTTGTTAGCGGGGGAGGAGAGACCCAGTACTTC

d_call: -
v_call: TRBV7-2
j_call: TRBJ1-2
clone_size: -
cdr3_aa: CASSLTTASYGYTF
cdr3_nt: TGTGCCAGCAGCTTAACTACAGCCAGCTATGGCTACACCTTC

d_call: -
v_call: TRBV20-1
j_call: TRBJ1-3
clone_size: -
cdr3_aa: CSATGPPSSGNTIYF
cdr3_nt: TGCAGTGCTACGGGTCCCCCCAGCTCTGGAAACACCATATATTTT

d_call: -
v_call: TRBV4-3
j_call: TRBJ2-7
clone_size: -
cdr3_aa: CASSQDAGIALEQYF
cdr3_nt: TGCGCCAGCAGCCAAGATGCCGGGATAGCACTCGAGCAGTACTTC

d_call: -
v_call: TRBV12-3/TRBV12-4
j_call: TRBJ2-6
clone_size: -
cdr3_aa: CATTTASSGANVLTF
cdr3_nt: TGTGCCACGACAACGGCTAGCTCTGGGGCCAACGTCCTGACTTTC

d_call: TRBD1
v_call: TRBV4-2
j_call: TRBJ2-1
clone_size: few
cdr3_aa: CASSQTTGGVYNEQFF
cdr3_nt: TGTGCCAGCAGCCAGACGACAGGGGGAGTGTACAATGAGCAGTTCTTC

d_call: -
v_call: TRBV6-2/TRBV6-3
j_call: TRBJ1-5
clone_size: -
cdr3_aa: CASSLFGGGQPQHF
cdr3_nt: TGTGCCAGCAGTCTTTTCGGGGGGGGCCAGCCCCAGCATTTT

d_call: -
v_call: TRBV29-1
j_call: TRBJ2-5
clone_size: -
cdr3_aa: CSAEEGVGTQYF
cdr3_nt: TGCAGCGCCGAAGAGGGGGTCGGGACCCAGTACTTC

d_call: -
v_call: TRBV7-2
j_call: TRBJ2-2
clone_size: -
cdr3_aa: CASSSHGVGAGELFF
cdr3_nt: TGTGCCAGCAGCTCCCACGGGGTCGGGGCCGGGGAGCTGTTTTTT

d_call: -
v_call: TRBV10-3
j_call: TRBJ2-6
clone_size: few
cdr3_aa: CATYLGSGANVLTF
cdr3_nt: TGTGCCACCTACCTGGGTTCTGGGGCCAACGTCCTGACTTTC

d_call: TRBD1
v_call: TRBV15
j_call: TRBJ2-5
clone_size: -
cdr3_aa: CATSSGTGSIETQYF
cdr3_nt: TGTGCCACCAGCAGCGGGACAGGGTCAATCGAGACCCAGTACTTC

d_call: -
v_call: TRBV29-1
j_call: TRBJ2-5
clone_size: -
cdr3_aa: CSGSLRETQYF
cdr3_nt: TGCAGCGGGAGTTTACGCGAGACCCAGTACTTC

d_call: -
v_call: TRBV9
j_call: TRBJ1-4
clone_size: -
cdr3_aa: CASSEDGSGANEKLFF
cdr3_nt: TGTGCCAGCAGCGAGGATGGTTCGGGGGCTAATGAAAAACTGTTTTTT

d_call: TRBD2
v_call: TRBV7-2
j_call: TRBJ2-7
clone_size: -
cdr3_aa: CASSPTSGGIREQYF
cdr3_nt: TGTGCCAGCAGCCCGACTAGCGGGGGAATTCGCGAGCAGTACTTC

d_call: -
v_call: TRBV24-1
j_call: TRBJ2-5
clone_size: -
cdr3_aa: CATSDRSGLQETQYF
cdr3_nt: TGTGCCACCAGTGATAGGTCGGGGCTACAAGAGACCCAGTACTTC

d_call: -
v_call: TRBV3-1
j_call: TRBJ1-5
clone_size: -
cdr3_aa: CASSQGLHFSNQPQHF
cdr3_nt: TGTGCCAGCAGCCAGGGTCTTCACTTTAGCAATCAGCCCCAGCATTTT

d_call: -
v_call: TRBV2
j_call: TRBJ1-1
clone_size: few
cdr3_aa: CASSGDRNTEAFF
cdr3_nt: TGTGCCAGCAGTGGGGATAGGAACACTGAAGCTTTCTTT

d_call: TRBD1
v_call: TRBV4-2
j_call: TRBJ2-6
clone_size: once
cdr3_aa: CASSQASYRGQGSGANVLTF
cdr3_nt: TGTGCCAGCAGCCAAGCCTCCTACAGGGGTCAAGGCTCTGGGGCCAACGTCCTGACTTTC

d_call: -
v_call: TRBV7-2
j_call: TRBJ2-5
clone_size: -
cdr3_aa: CASSLGRQGYEQCF
cdr3_nt: TGTGCCAGCAGCTTAGGCAGGCAGGGCTACGAGCAGTGCTTC

d_call: TRBD1
v_call: TRBV20-1
j_call: TRBJ1-2
clone_size: -
cdr3_aa: CSARWQGDGYTF
cdr3_nt: TGCAGTGCTAGGTGGCAGGGGGATGGCTACACCTTC

d_call: TRBD2
v_call: TRBV20-1
j_call: TRBJ2-5
clone_size: -
cdr3_aa: CSAKSGGRETQYF
cdr3_nt: TGCAGTGCTAAGAGCGGGGGTCGGGAGACCCAGTACTTC

d_call: TRBD2
v_call: TRBV12-3/TRBV12-4
j_call: TRBJ2-5
clone_size: -
cdr3_aa: CASTPVLGLAETQYF
cdr3_nt: TGTGCCAGCACCCCCGTCTTGGGACTAGCGGAGACCCAGTACTTC

d_call: -
v_call: TRBV20-1
j_call: TRBJ1-5
clone_size: -
cdr3_aa: CSAAPGGRASQPQHF
cdr3_nt: TGCAGTGCGGCACCTGGGGGGCGGGCGAGTCAGCCCCAGCATTTT

d_call: TRBD2
v_call: TRBV10-3
j_call: TRBJ2-4
clone_size: few
cdr3_aa: CAISESTGGGMGIQYF
cdr3_nt: TGTGCCATCAGTGAGTCTACCGGCGGGGGGATGGGCATTCAGTACTTC

d_call: -
v_call: TRBV7-2
j_call: TRBJ1-2
clone_size: few
cdr3_aa: CASSTEPTGPGYTF
cdr3_nt: TGTGCCAGCAGCACAGAGCCGACAGGACCAGGCTACACCTTC

d_call: -
v_call: TRBV5-1
j_call: TRBJ2-7
clone_size: few
cdr3_aa: CASSLARRSYEQYF
cdr3_nt: TGCGCCAGCAGCTTGGCCCGGCGGTCCTACGAGCAGTACTTC

d_call: -
v_call: TRBV6-2/TRBV6-3
j_call: TRBJ1-4
clone_size: -
cdr3_aa: CASSDRQKNEKLFF
cdr3_nt: TGTGCCAGCAGTGACCGACAGAAGAATGAAAAACTGTTTTTT

d_call: -
v_call: TRBV7-9
j_call: TRBJ2-5
clone_size: few
cdr3_aa: CASSLSSGFQETQYF
cdr3_nt: TGTGCCAGCAGCTTAAGTTCCGGCTTCCAAGAGACCCAGTACTTC

d_call: -
v_call: TRBV29-1
j_call: TRBJ2-7
clone_size: -
cdr3_aa: CSVLKLQGSYEQYF
cdr3_nt: TGCAGCGTTCTCAAACTACAGGGTTCCTACGAGCAGTACTTC

d_call: -
v_call: TRBV12-3/TRBV12-4
j_call: TRBJ2-5
clone_size: -
cdr3_aa: CASSPTASQETQYF
cdr3_nt: TGTGCCAGCAGTCCCACGGCATCTCAAGAGACCCAGTACTTC

d_call: -
v_call: TRBV12-3/TRBV12-4
j_call: TRBJ2-4
clone_size: -
cdr3_aa: CASSLGGNIQHF
cdr3_nt: TGTGCCAGCAGTTTGGGTGGAAACATTCAGCACTTC

d_call: -
v_call: TRBV7-9
j_call: TRBJ1-1
clone_size: -
cdr3_aa: CASSHEGWVGTEAFF
cdr3_nt: TGTGCCAGCAGCCACGAGGGGTGGGTAGGAACTGAAGCTTTCTTT

d_call: -
v_call: TRBV28
j_call: TRBJ1-3
clone_size: few
cdr3_aa: CASSPSFSRARTSGNTIYF
cdr3_nt: TGTGCCAGCAGCCCGAGTTTTAGCAGGGCCAGGACCTCTGGAAACACCATATATTTT

d_call: -
v_call: TRBV6-2/TRBV6-3
j_call: TRBJ2-2
clone_size: few
cdr3_aa: CASSPLGSGPGELFF
cdr3_nt: TGTGCCAGCAGCCCCCTCGGGTCCGGACCCGGGGAGCTGTTTTTT

d_call: -
v_call: TRBV6-2/TRBV6-3
j_call: TRBJ2-2
clone_size: few
cdr3_aa: CASSYSTARGTTGELFF
cdr3_nt: TGTGCCAGCAGTTACTCGACGGCCAGGGGAACCACCGGGGAGCTGTTTTTT

d_call: -
v_call: TRBV20-1
j_call: TRBJ2-3
clone_size: -
cdr3_aa: CSARAPGADTQYF
cdr3_nt: TGCAGTGCCAGAGCTCCGGGAGCAGATACGCAGTATTTT

d_call: -
v_call: TRBV7-3
j_call: TRBJ1-2
clone_size: -
cdr3_aa: CASSLTEGRSGYTF
cdr3_nt: TGTGCCAGCAGCTTAACTGAGGGGCGGTCGGGCTACACCTTC

d_call: -
v_call: TRBV27
j_call: TRBJ1-2
clone_size: -
cdr3_aa: CASTRQVGPGYGYTF
cdr3_nt: TGTGCCAGCACCCGGCAGGTGGGCCCGGGCTATGGCTACACCTTC